This TCR beta chain was sequenced during a study of early T cells in non-severe SARS-CoV-2 infection. Study-wide background: Chains stayed unpaired after sequencing of bulk RNA from unsorted whole blood.

This clonotype was detected ten times or more. Each single cDNA molecule received a unique molecular identifier. TCRdb independently ran MiXCR on the 5' RACE reads; one entry per CDR3 protein. This table holds tens of thousands of distinct CDR3 sequences, about 9.8% found once. The sample consisted of whole blood. The TCR comes from an adult who was a healthcare worker with PCR-confirmed SARS-CoV-2 infection or an uninfected control (not recorded which).

The CDR3, as DNA: TGTGCCAGCAGCTTAGAGGGGTTCGGCGAGCAGTTCTTC. It is translated as CASSLEGFGEQFF. The chain is built from TRBV11-2 and TRBJ2-1; D not resolved. Germline V gene data show CDR1 as SGHAT and CDR2 as FQNNGV. The CDR3 is made up of 13 amino acids. Deletions cut 0 bases from V and 10 bases from J, with 10 bases between.